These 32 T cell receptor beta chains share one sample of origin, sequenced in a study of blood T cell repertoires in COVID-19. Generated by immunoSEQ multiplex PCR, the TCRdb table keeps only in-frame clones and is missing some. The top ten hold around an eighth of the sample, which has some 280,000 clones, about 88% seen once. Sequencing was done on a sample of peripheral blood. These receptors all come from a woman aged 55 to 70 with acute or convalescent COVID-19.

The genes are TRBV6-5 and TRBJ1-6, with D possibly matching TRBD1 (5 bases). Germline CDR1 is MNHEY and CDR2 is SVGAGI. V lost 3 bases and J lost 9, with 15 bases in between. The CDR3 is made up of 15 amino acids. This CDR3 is CASSYSGDRGSPLHF. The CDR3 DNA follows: TGTGCCAGCAGTTATTCGGGGGACCGGGGTTCACCCCTCCACTTT.

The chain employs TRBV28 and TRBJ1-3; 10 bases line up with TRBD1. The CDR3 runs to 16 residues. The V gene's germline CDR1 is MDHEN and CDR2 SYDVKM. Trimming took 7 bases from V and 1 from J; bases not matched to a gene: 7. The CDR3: CASTYDRGLSGNTIYF. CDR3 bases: TGTGCCAGCACTTACGACAGGGGGCTGTCTGGAAACACCATATATTTT.

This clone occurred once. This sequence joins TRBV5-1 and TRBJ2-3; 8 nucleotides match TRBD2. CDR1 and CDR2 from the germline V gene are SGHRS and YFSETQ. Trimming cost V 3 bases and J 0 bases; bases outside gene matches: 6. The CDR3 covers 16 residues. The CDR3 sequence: CASSSQTSVSTDTQYF. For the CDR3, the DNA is TGCGCCAGCAGCTCCCAGACTAGCGTAAGCACAGATACGCAGTATTTT.

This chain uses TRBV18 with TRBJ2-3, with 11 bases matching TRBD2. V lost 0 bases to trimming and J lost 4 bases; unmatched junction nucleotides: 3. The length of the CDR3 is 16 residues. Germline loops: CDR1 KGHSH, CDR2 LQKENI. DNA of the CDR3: TGTGCCAGCTCACCACCAACTAGCGGGAGATCAGATACGCAGTATTTT. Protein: CASSPPTSGRSDTQYF. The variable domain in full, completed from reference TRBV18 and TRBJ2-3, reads NAGVMQNPRHLVRRRGQEARLRCSPMKGHSHVYWYRQLPEEGLKFMVYLQKENIIDESGMPKERFSAEFPKEGPSILRIQQVVRGDSAAYFCASSPPTSGRSDTQYFGPGTRLTVL.

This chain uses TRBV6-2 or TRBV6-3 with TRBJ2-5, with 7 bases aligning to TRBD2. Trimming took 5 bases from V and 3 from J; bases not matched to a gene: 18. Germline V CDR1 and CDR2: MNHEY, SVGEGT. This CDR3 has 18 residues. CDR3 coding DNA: TGTGCCAGCAGTCAAGGAGCGGGGCGCCTAGGCATTAAAGAGACCCAGTACTTC. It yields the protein CASSQGAGRLGIKETQYF.

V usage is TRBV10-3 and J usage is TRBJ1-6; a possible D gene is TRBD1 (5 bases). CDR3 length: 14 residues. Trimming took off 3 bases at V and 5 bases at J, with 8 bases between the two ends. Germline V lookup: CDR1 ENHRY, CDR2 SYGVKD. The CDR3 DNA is TGTGCCATCAGTGAAGGAGGGGATAATTCACCCCTCCACTTT. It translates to CAISEGGDNSPLHF.

This chain's CDR3 is CASSLIAAVVNTEAFF. The CDR3 nucleotides read TGTGCCAGCAGCTTGATCGCGGCGGTGGTGAACACTGAAGCTTTCTTT. The chain joins TRBV5-5 to TRBJ1-1; no definite D call. Trimming left V 1 base short and J 0 bases short, with 13 bases between. Germline CDR1 and CDR2: SGHKS and YYEKEE (reference sequence). The CDR3 extends over 16 amino acids. Filled out from reference TRBV5-5 and TRBJ1-1, the complete variable domain reads DAGVTQSPTHLIKTRGQQVTLRCSPISGHKSVSWYQQVLGQGPQFIFQYYEKEERGRGNFPDRFSARQFPNYSSELNVNALLLGDSALYLCASSLIAAVVNTEAFFGQGTRLTVV.

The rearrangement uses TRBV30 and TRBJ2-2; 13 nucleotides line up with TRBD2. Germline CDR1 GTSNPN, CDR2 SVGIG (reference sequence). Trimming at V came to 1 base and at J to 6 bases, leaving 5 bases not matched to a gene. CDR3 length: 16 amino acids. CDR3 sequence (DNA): TGTGCCTGGAGTGGGGGACTAGCGGGAATCTCCGGGGAGCTGTTTTTT. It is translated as CAWSGGLAGISGELFF.

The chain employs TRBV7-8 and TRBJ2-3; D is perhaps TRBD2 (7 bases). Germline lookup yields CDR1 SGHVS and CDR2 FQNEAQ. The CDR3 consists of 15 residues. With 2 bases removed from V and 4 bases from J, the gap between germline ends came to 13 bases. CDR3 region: CASSLMGGPADTQYF. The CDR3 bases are TGTGCCAGCAGCTTAATGGGGGGGCCTGCAGATACGCAGTATTTT.

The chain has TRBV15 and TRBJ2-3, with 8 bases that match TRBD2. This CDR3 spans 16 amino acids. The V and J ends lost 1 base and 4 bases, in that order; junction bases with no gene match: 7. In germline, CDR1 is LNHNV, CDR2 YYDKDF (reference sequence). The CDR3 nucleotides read TGTGCCACCAGCAGAGGAGCCGGGAGGGGGTCAGATACGCAGTATTTT. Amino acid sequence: CATSRGAGRGSDTQYF.

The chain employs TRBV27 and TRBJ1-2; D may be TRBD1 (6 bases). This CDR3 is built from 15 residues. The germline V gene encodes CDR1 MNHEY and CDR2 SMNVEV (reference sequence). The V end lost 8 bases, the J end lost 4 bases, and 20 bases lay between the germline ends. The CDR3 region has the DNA TGTGCCAGCTCCCTCTCCGGGCCAGGGGCCTATGGCTACACCTTC. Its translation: CASSLSGPGAYGYTF.

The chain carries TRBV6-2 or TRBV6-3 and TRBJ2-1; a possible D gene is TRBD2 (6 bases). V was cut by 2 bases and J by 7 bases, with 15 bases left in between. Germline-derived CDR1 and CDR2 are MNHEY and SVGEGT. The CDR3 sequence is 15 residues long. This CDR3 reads CASSYGRGLLNEQFF. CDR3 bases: TGTGCCAGCAGTTACGGCCGGGGACTTCTGAATGAGCAGTTCTTC.

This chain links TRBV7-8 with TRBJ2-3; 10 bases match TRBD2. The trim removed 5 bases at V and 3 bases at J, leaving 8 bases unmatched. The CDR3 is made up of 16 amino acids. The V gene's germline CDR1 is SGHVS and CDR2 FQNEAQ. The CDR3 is CASSQGNSGGTDTQYF. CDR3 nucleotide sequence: TGTGCCAGCAGCCAGGGAAATAGCGGGGGGACAGATACGCAGTATTTT.

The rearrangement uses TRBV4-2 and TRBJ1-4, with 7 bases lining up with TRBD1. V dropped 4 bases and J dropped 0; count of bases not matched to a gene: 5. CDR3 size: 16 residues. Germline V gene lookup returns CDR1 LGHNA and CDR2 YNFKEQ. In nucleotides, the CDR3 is TGTGCCAGCAGCCCAAATCAGGGGGCAACTAATGAAAAACTGTTTTTT. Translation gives CASSPNQGATNEKLFF.

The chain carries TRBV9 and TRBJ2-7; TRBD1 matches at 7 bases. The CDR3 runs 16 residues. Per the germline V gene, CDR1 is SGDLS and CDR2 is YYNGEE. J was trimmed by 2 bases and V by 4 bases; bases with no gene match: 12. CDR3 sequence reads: CASSTLPGTATYEQYF. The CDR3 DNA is TGTGCCAGCAGCACCCTTCCCGGGACAGCTACCTACGAGCAGTACTTC. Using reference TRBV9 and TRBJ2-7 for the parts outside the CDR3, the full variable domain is DSGVTQTPKHLITATGQRVTLRCSPRSGDLSVYWYQQSLDQGLQFLIQYYNGEERAKGNILERFSAQQFPDLHSELNLSSLELGDSALYFCASSTLPGTATYEQYFGPGTRLTVT.

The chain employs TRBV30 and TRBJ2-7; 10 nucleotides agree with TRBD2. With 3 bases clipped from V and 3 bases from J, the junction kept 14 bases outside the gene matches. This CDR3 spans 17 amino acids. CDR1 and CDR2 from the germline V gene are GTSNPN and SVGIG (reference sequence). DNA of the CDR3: TGTGCCTGGAGCGCGAAAGGTTCCCGGACTAGCGGCTACGAGCAGTACTTC. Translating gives CAWSAKGSRTSGYEQYF. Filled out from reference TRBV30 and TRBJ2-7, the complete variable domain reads SQTIHQWPATLVQPVGSPLSLECTVEGTSNPNLYWYRQAAGRGLQLLFYSVGIGQISSEVPQNLSASRPQDRQFILSSKKLLLSDSGFYLCAWSAKGSRTSGYEQYFGPGTRLTVT.

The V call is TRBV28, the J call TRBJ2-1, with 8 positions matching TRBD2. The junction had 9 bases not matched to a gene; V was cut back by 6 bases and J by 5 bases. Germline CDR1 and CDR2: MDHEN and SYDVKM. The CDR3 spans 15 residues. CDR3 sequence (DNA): TGTGCCAGCAGCCCGGGGGGGGCCTTCAACAATGAGCAGTTCTTC. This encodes CASSPGGAFNNEQFF.

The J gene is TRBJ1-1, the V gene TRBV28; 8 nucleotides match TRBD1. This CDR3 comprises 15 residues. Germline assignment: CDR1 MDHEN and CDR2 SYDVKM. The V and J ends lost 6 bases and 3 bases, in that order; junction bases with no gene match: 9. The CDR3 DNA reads TGTGCCAGCAGCTCTGTAGACAGGGGTTACACTGAAGCTTTCTTT. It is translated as CASSSVDRGYTEAFF.

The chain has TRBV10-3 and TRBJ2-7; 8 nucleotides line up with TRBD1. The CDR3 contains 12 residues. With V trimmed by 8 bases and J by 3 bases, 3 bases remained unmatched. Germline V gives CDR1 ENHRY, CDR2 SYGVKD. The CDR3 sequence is CAIRQGSYEQYF. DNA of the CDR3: TGTGCCATCCGACAGGGGAGCTACGAGCAGTACTTC.

The CDR3 is CASRYRGEMQAFF. As DNA, the CDR3 is TGTGCCAGTAGGTACAGGGGCGAAATGCAAGCTTTCTTT. This chain joins TRBV19 and TRBJ1-1; 7 bases map to TRBD1. Germline CDR1 LNHDA, CDR2 SQIVND (reference sequence). The CDR3 is made up of 13 amino acids. V lost 6 bases and J lost 9; bases outside the gene matches: 10.

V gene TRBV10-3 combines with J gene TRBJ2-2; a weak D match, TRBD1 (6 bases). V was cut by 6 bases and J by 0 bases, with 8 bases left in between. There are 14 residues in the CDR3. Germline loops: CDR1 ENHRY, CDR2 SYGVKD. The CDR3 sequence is CAIRDSSNTGELFF. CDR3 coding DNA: TGTGCCATCAGGGACAGTTCGAACACCGGGGAGCTGTTTTTT.

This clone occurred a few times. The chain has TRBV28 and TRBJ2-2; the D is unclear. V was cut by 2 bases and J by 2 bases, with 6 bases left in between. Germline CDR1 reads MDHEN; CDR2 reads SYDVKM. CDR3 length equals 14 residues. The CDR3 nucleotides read TGTGCCAGCAGTTTAGAGACAAACACCGGGGAGCTGTTTTTT. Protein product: CASSLETNTGELFF.

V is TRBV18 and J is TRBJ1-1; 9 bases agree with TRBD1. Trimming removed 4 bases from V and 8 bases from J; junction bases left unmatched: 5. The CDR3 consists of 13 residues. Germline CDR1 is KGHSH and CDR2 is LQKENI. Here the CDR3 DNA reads TGTGCCAGCTCACTGACACAGGGGGCCGAAGCTTTCTTT. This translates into CASSLTQGAEAFF.

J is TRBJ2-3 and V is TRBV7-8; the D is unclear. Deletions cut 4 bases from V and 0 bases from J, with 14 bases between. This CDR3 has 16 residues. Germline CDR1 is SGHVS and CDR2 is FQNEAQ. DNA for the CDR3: TGTGCCAGCAGCTCGCGGTCCAGAGCTAGCACAGATACGCAGTATTTT. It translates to CASSSRSRASTDTQYF.

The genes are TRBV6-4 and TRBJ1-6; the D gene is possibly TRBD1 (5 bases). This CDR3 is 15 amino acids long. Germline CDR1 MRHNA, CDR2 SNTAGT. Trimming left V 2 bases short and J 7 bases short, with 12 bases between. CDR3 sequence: CASSDRGFWNSPLHF. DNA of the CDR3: TGTGCCAGCAGTGACAGGGGTTTTTGGAATTCACCCCTCCACTTT.

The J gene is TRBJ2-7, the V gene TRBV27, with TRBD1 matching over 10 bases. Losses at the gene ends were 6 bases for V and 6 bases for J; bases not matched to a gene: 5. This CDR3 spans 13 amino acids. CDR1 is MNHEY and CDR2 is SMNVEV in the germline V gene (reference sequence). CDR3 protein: CASSRDRGGEQYF. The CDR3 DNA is TGTGCCAGCAGCCGGGACAGGGGTGGCGAGCAGTACTTC.

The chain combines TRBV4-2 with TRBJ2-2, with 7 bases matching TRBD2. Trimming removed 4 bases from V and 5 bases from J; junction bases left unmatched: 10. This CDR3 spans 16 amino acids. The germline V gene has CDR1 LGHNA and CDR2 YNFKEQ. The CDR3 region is CASSPLSGIGTGELFF. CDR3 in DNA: TGTGCCAGCAGCCCTCTCAGCGGGATAGGAACCGGGGAGCTGTTTTTT.

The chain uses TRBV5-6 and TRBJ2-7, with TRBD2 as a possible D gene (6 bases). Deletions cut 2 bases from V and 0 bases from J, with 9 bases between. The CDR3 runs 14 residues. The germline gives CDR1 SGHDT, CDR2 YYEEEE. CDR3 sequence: CASSFGGSSYEQYF. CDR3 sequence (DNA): TGTGCCAGCAGCTTCGGGGGAAGCTCCTACGAGCAGTACTTC.

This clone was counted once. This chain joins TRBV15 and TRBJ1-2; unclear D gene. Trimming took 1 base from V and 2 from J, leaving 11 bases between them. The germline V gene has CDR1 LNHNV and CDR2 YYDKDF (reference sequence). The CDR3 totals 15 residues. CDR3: CATSRGGSSNYGYTF. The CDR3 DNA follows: TGTGCCACCAGCAGAGGAGGCAGCTCAAACTATGGCTACACCTTC.

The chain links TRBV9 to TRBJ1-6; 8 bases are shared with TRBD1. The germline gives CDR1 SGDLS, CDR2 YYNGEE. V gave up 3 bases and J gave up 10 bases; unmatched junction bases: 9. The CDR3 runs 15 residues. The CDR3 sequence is CASSGETGDGSPLHF. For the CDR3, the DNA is TGTGCCAGCAGCGGAGAGACAGGGGATGGGTCACCCCTCCACTTT.

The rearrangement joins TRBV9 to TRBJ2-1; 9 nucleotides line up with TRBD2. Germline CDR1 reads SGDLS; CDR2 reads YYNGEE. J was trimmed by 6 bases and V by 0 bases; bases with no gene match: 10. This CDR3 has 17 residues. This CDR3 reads CASSVDSGLAGINEQFF. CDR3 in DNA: TGTGCCAGCAGCGTAGACTCCGGGCTAGCGGGGATCAATGAGCAGTTCTTC.

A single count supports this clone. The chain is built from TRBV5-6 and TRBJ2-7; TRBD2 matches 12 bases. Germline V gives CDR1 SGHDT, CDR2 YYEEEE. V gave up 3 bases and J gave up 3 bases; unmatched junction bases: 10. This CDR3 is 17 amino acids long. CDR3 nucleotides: TGTGCCAGCAGCTCGAGACTAGCGGGAGCGACAAACTACGAGCAGTACTTC. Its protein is CASSSRLAGATNYEQYF.